The source of this TCR beta chain is a study of identical twins. The length of the CDR3 is 15 residues. J gave up 9 bases and V 5 bases, and 6 bases lay outside the gene matches. The germline CDR1 and CDR2 sequences are SGHTA and FQGNSA. Template switching added a universal primer site; cDNA carried unique molecular identifiers. TCRdb reprocessed the 5' RACE reads with MiXCR, giving one entry per CDR3 protein. The table shows hundreds of thousands of distinct CDR3 sequences, with 15% to 20% occurring only once. The table lists this clonotype with a few counts. This same sample was also part of a study on T cells expressing NK-cell markers. Per that paper: Clones of NKG2C+ T cells that had expanded were of unclear HCMV specificity.

Sequenced: PBMCs. The chain joins TRBV7-2 to TRBJ2-2, with TRBD2 matching over 13 bases. This receptor was identified in a woman between 18 and 29 years old in good health. The CDR3, as DNA: TGTGCCAGCAGCGATAGGACTAGCGGGAGATGGGAGCTGTTTTTT. It encodes CASSDRTSGRWELFF.